This entry lists 31 T cell receptor beta chains sequenced from one sample in a study of CD8+CD57+ T cells in acquired aplastic anemia. TCR beta VDJ and CDR3 profiles were obtained from a genomic DNA template. TCRdb re-analysed the reads in MiXCR, keeping a single row per CDR3 protein. The sample gives about 180,000 distinct CDR3 sequences, 35% to 50% of which show up once; around 2.9% is in the top ten. The sample consisted of sorted CD4+, CD8+, or CD8+CD57+ T cells (not recorded which) from PBMCs. The receptor set was obtained from a human donor in good health.

The V call is TRBV20-1, the J call TRBJ2-7; no definite D call. The ends were cut back, 3 bases at V and 4 bases at J, with 16 bases in the middle. The CDR3 sequence is 14 residues long. The germline gives CDR1 DFQATT, CDR2 SNEGSKA (reference sequence). The CDR3 reads CSASGWRIPYEQYF. CDR3 nucleotide sequence: TGCAGTGCTAGTGGTTGGCGGATTCCTTACGAGCAGTACTTC.

Note on this clonotype: At one boundary the junction diverges from the germline segment, which might be a read error. This rearrangement joins TRBV10-3 to TRBJ2-1; TRBD2 is a possible D gene (6 bases). Germline V gene data show CDR1 as ENHRY and CDR2 as SYGVKD. This CDR3 comprises 15 residues. The CDR3 spells CASSYSVGGRDEQFF. The CDR3 DNA reads as TGTGCCAGCAGTTACTCGGTGGGAGGACGCGATGAGCAGTTCTTC.

This clonotype was detected many times. The chain joins TRBV7-2 to TRBJ1-2, with 9 bases that match TRBD1. CDR3 length equals 14 residues. The germline gives CDR1 SGHTA, CDR2 FQGNSA. Trimming cost V 4 bases and J 5 bases; bases outside gene matches: 5. This chain's CDR3 is CASSWAGQGYGYTF. CDR3 nucleotide sequence: TGTGCCAGCAGCTGGGCCGGACAGGGGTATGGCTACACCTTC.

The table lists this clonotype with many counts. CDR3 region: CASSLSLAGVYEQYF. The DNA for the CDR3 is TGCGCCAGCAGCTTGAGTCTAGCGGGAGTTTACGAGCAGTACTTC. The chain combines TRBV5-1 with TRBJ2-7, with 10 positions matching TRBD2. J gave up 4 bases and V 1 base, and 5 bases lay outside the gene matches. The length of the CDR3 is 15 residues. CDR1 and CDR2 from the germline V gene are SGHRS and YFSETQ.

This clonotype came up a few times. The chain uses TRBV25-1 and TRBJ2-7; D is undetermined. The CDR3 extends over 16 amino acids. Trimming removed 4 bases at V and 8 bases at J, with 24 bases between. CDR1 and CDR2 from the germline V gene are MGHDK and SYGVNS. CDR3 bases: TGTGCCAGCAGTGCCACATATAGGGAATCACCGAGCAAGCAGTACTTC. This codes for CASSATYRESPSKQYF.

Worth noting for this clonotype: Germline is not matched at one junction end, which may reflect a read error. The rearrangement joins TRBV10-2 to TRBJ1-5; 8 bases are a match to TRBD1. The CDR3 has 15 amino acids. CDR1 and CDR2 from the germline V gene are WSHSY and SAAADI. As DNA, the CDR3 is TGTGCCAGCAGCTTCGGACAGGGTCGTTCTCAGCCCCAGCATTTT. Translated, it gives CASSFGQGRSQPQHF.

This clonotype was recorded at least ten times. The chain joins TRBV2 to TRBJ2-3; D uncertain. CDR1 SNHLY and CDR2 FYNNEI come from the germline V gene. Trimming shortened V by 5 bases and J by 4 bases, and 16 bases separated the two germline ends. The CDR3 covers 15 residues. The CDR3 DNA sequence: TGTGCCAGCAGTCAAAGAGGACGGTCGTCAGATACGCAGTATTTT. Amino acids: CASSQRGRSSDTQYF.

In nucleotides, the CDR3 is TGTGCCAGCAGTTCCACCCTCTGGGCCAGCTCCTACAATGAGCAGTTCTTC. Protein: CASSSTLWASSYNEQFF. The rearrangement joins TRBV6-2 or TRBV6-3 to TRBJ2-1; unclear D gene. CDR3 size: 17 residues. The germline V and J ends were trimmed by 4 bases and 0 bases, with 16 bases remaining between them. The germline V gene encodes CDR1 MNHEY and CDR2 SVGEGT.

This clonotype occurred many times. This rearrangement joins TRBV2 to TRBJ2-7, with 7 bases identical to TRBD2. CDR3 size: 14 residues. Trimming removed 2 bases from V and 6 bases from J; junction bases left unmatched: 7. CDR1 SNHLY and CDR2 FYNNEI come from the germline V gene. CDR3 in amino acids: CASSESAGAREQYF. CDR3 DNA sequence: TGTGCCAGCAGTGAATCGGCGGGAGCCCGCGAGCAGTACTTC.

This chain links TRBV30 with TRBJ1-5; D unclear. V lost 4 bases and J lost 3, with 10 bases in between. The CDR3 length is 13 residues. The V gene's germline CDR1 is GTSNPN and CDR2 SVGIG (reference sequence). The CDR3 DNA reads as TGTGCCTGGAATAAGGGCGTCAATCAGCCCCAGCATTTT. Translated: CAWNKGVNQPQHF. The variable domain in full, completed from reference TRBV30 and TRBJ1-5, reads SQTIHQWPATLVQPVGSPLSLECTVEGTSNPNLYWYRQAAGRGLQLLFYSVGIGQISSEVPQNLSASRPQDRQFILSSKKLLLSDSGFYLCAWNKGVNQPQHFGDGTRLSIL.

V gene TRBV10-3 combines with J gene TRBJ1-5, with D unclear. The CDR3 runs to 14 residues. Germline V CDR1 and CDR2: ENHRY, SYGVKD. Trimming cost V 0 bases and J 1 base, with 4 bases left between them. CDR3 amino acids: CAISESRSNQPQHF. The CDR3 DNA reads as TGTGCCATCAGTGAGTCAAGGAGCAATCAGCCCCAGCATTTT.

This clonotype occurred many times. The chain carries TRBV7-2 and TRBJ2-7, with no clear D. CDR1 is SGHTA and CDR2 is FQGNSA in the germline V gene. CDR3 length: 13 amino acids. V was cut by 1 base and J by 1 base, with 5 bases left in between. The CDR3 is CASSLELSYEQYF. The CDR3 nucleotides read TGTGCCAGCAGCTTAGAGTTGTCCTACGAGCAGTACTTC. Full variable domain (missing parts from reference TRBV7-2 and TRBJ2-7): GAGVSQSPSNKVTEKGKDVELRCDPISGHTALYWYRQSLGQGLEFLIYFQGNSAPDKSGLPSDRFSAERTGGSVSTLTIQRTQQEDSAVYLCASSLELSYEQYFGPGTRLTVT.

As for this clonotype: A clone one base away is much larger, so this may be a read error. This chain uses TRBV9 with TRBJ2-2; either TRBD1 or TRBD2 may fit D (5 bases each). CDR3 length equals 16 residues. Germline V lookup: CDR1 SGDLS, CDR2 YYNGEE. DNA of the CDR3: TGTGCCAGCAGCCCTGACCCCAGGGTCAACACCGGGGACCTGTTTTTT. This codes for CASSPDPRVNTGDLFF.

The chain combines TRBV15 with TRBJ1-3, with a tentative D call TRBD1 (5 bases). Trimming removed 8 bases at V and 3 bases at J, with 17 bases between. The CDR3 runs to 15 residues. Germline assignment: CDR1 LNHNV and CDR2 YYDKDF (reference sequence). This CDR3 reads CATRTGGSVGNTIYF. CDR3 DNA sequence: TGTGCCACCCGGACGGGGGGAAGCGTTGGAAACACCATATATTTT.

This clonotype came up many times. The chain is built from TRBV20-1 and TRBJ2-5; D may be TRBD1 or TRBD2 (5 bases each). The CDR3 has 13 residues. Germline V gives CDR1 DFQATT, CDR2 SNEGSKA (reference sequence). Trimming left V 6 bases short and J 3 bases short, with 14 bases between. The CDR3 is CSARSGREETQYF. The CDR3 DNA reads as TGCAGTGCCCGGTCAGGGAGAGAAGAGACCCAGTACTTC.

This clonotype was counted at least ten times. This chain connects TRBV20-1 to TRBJ1-5; possibly TRBD1 for D (6 bases). Deletions cut 2 bases from V and 5 bases from J, with 19 bases between. The CDR3 contains 16 residues. Germline assignment: CDR1 DFQATT and CDR2 SNEGSKA (reference sequence). The CDR3 is CSARKRARGVDQPQHF. The DNA of the CDR3 is TGCAGTGCTAGAAAGAGGGCTAGGGGGGTCGATCAGCCCCAGCATTTT.

Details on this clonotype: The junction departs from the called germline gene at one end, perhaps through a read error. The genes are TRBV10-3 and TRBJ2-1; TRBD2 is a possible D gene (6 bases). CDR3 length: 14 residues. Germline-derived CDR1 and CDR2 are ENHRY and SYGVKD. The CDR3 DNA sequence: TGTGCCAGCAGTCGTCCTAGCGCCAACAATGAGCAGTTCTTC. Its protein is CASSRPSANNEQFF.

This clonotype was detected once. A read error is possible here, since a much larger clone lies one base away. The rearrangement uses TRBV7-2 and TRBJ1-1, with TRBD1 matching over 11 bases. This CDR3 is built from 14 residues. The germline V gene encodes CDR1 SGHTA and CDR2 FQGNSA. The CDR3 spells CASSLGTGGAIALF. CDR3 DNA: TGTGCCAGCAGCTTAGGGACAGGGGGCGCGATAGCTCTCTTT.

In the case of this clonotype: No conserved phenylalanine or tryptophan ends this CDR3, so it is likely a read error. No DNA is shown, since the ends of the CDR3 on it are uncertain; the CDR3 is the one TCRdb lists. This chain links TRBV6-5 with TRBJ2-7; TRBD2, as called in the table, went unchecked against the DNA. Termini included, the CDR3 measures 9 amino acids. Per the germline V gene, CDR1 is MNHEY and CDR2 is SVGAGI. CDR3 protein: CASSYALAG.

This sequence joins TRBV19 and TRBJ1-3; D is possibly TRBD1 (5 bases). CDR1 and CDR2 from the germline V gene are LNHDA and SQIVND (reference sequence). V dropped 6 bases and J dropped 1 base, with 7 bases sitting between them. The CDR3 has 13 amino acids. Written as DNA, the CDR3 is TGTGCCAGTAGAAGGGGATCTGGAAACACCATATATTTT. Protein: CASRRGSGNTIYF. The variable domain in full, completed from reference TRBV19 and TRBJ1-3, reads DGGITQSPKYLFRKEGQNVTLSCEQNLNHDAMYWYRQDPGQGLRLIYYSQIVNDFQKGDIAEGYSVSREKKESFPLTVTSAQKNPTAFYLCASRRGSGNTIYFGEGSWLTVV.

The genes are TRBV25-1 and TRBJ1-2; TRBD1 aligns across 8 bases. The CDR3 runs to 15 residues. Germline CDR1 and CDR2: MGHDK and SYGVNS. The junction had 6 bases not matched to a gene; V was cut back by 3 bases and J by 3 bases. Here the CDR3 reads CASSDMTGADYGYTF. The CDR3 nucleotides are TGTGCCAGCAGTGATATGACAGGGGCTGACTATGGCTACACCTTC.

The genes are TRBV7-4 and TRBJ2-3, with D hard to call. The CDR3 loop spans 13 amino acids. Germline CDR1 is SGHVT and CDR2 is SQSDAQ. V was pared by 1 base and J by 7 bases, with 9 bases between. The DNA for the CDR3 is TGTGCCAGCAGCTTAGAAGCTGGGAATACGCAGTATTTT. Its translation is CASSLEAGNTQYF.

CDR3 in amino acids: CASSNLDSLWTEAFF. The CDR3, as DNA: TGTGCCAGCAGTAATCTGGACTCCCTGTGGACTGAAGCTTTCTTT. This chain connects TRBV6-1 to TRBJ1-1; D remains unclear. The V gene's germline CDR1 is MNHNS and CDR2 SASEGT. V was trimmed by 5 bases and J by 5 bases, leaving 18 bases between them. The CDR3 totals 15 residues.

This clonotype was counted at least ten times. The chain is built from TRBV12-3 or TRBV12-4 and TRBJ2-2; D call uncertain. The CDR3 length is 12 residues. Trimming took off 1 base at V and 7 bases at J, with 4 bases between the two ends. Here the CDR3 reads CASSLESGELFF. The CDR3 coding sequence is TGTGCCAGCAGTTTAGAAAGCGGGGAGCTGTTTTTT.

The rearrangement links TRBV24-1 to TRBJ1-6, with a tentative D call TRBD1 (5 bases). V lost 2 bases and J 5 bases, leaving 15 bases between the germline ends. The germline V gene encodes CDR1 KGHDR and CDR2 SFDVKD. The CDR3 consists of 17 residues. The CDR3: CATSDSSGGGNNSPLHF. DNA of the CDR3: TGTGCCACCAGTGATTCCTCCGGCGGGGGAAATAATTCACCCCTCCACTTT.

At least ten counts were recorded for this clonotype. The V gene is TRBV9, the J gene TRBJ2-1; no clear D. Looked up from germline, CDR1 is SGDLS and CDR2 is YYNGEE. The CDR3 has 15 amino acids. The V and J ends lost 0 bases and 0 bases respectively, with 7 bases between them. This chain's CDR3 is CASSVGVSSYNEQFF. Written as DNA, the CDR3 is TGTGCCAGCAGCGTAGGCGTTAGCTCCTACAATGAGCAGTTCTTC.

This chain joins TRBV10-3 and TRBJ2-7; D gene ambiguous. Per germline, CDR1 ENHRY and CDR2 SYGVKD. The CDR3 is 15 residues long. Trimming removed 5 bases from V and 1 base from J, with 15 bases in between. The CDR3 here is CAISSDKIRSYEQYF. CDR3 bases: TGTGCCATCAGTTCTGATAAAATTAGATCCTACGAGCAGTACTTC.

This chain joins TRBV2 and TRBJ2-7; tentative D call: TRBD2 (7 bases). V dropped 5 bases and J dropped 2 bases, with 13 bases sitting between them. This CDR3 has 14 residues. Looked up from germline, CDR1 is SNHLY and CDR2 is FYNNEI. The CDR3 sequence: CASSLGGGPYEQYF. In DNA form, the CDR3 reads TGTGCCAGCAGTTTAGGGGGGGGACCCTACGAGCAGTACTTC.

Note on this clonotype: A much more abundant neighbour one base away suggests this may be a read error. V gene TRBV18 combines with J gene TRBJ2-1, with a tentative D call TRBD1 (6 bases). Germline V gene lookup returns CDR1 KGHSH and CDR2 LQKENI. The CDR3 extends over 13 amino acids. In DNA, the CDR3 is TGTACCAGCTCACCAGGAAAAGGACAGCAGCAGTTCTTC. The encoded protein is CTSSPGKGQQQFF.

This clonotype showed up many times. This chain joins TRBV6-5 and TRBJ2-1; TRBD2 might be the D (5 bases). V gave up 2 bases and J gave up 0 bases, with 8 bases separating them. Germline V gene sequence: CDR1 MNHEY, CDR2 SVGAGI. The CDR3 totals 15 residues. CDR3: CASSYGSSSYNEQFF. For the CDR3, the DNA is TGTGCCAGCAGTTACGGGAGCTCCTCCTACAATGAGCAGTTCTTC.

This clonotype was recorded a few times. This chain links TRBV6-1 with TRBJ2-1; 10 positions match TRBD1. From germline, CDR1 is MNHNS and CDR2 SASEGT. The CDR3 totals 16 residues. With V trimmed by 3 bases and J by 8 bases, 10 bases remained unmatched. This CDR3 reads CASSDPGQGGSHEQFF. CDR3 bases: TGTGCCAGCAGTGATCCAGGACAGGGGGGCTCCCATGAGCAGTTCTTC.